This entry features one T cell receptor beta chain sequence. This sample was included in a study of OX40 agonist ivuxolimab in advanced cancers. Across the whole study: Every 2 weeks, ivuxolimab was infused into the patients intravenously at between 0.01 and 10 mg/kg. Partial responses, seen in three patients, involved one hepatocellular carcinoma and two cutaneous melanomas.

Autoimmune disease history or systemic immunosuppression was exclusionary. Measured with immunoSEQ multiplex PCR; TCRdb has only the in-frame clones, and not every one. The sample yields some 80,000 clones, roughly four fifths seen once. The CDR3 has 13 amino acids. Germline CDR1 is SGHDT and CDR2 is YYEEEE. Between the trimmed V and J ends, which lost 4 bases and 8 bases, there was a span of 15 bases. This sample comprised CD4+ or CD8+ T cells sorted from blood, obtained in a trial of the OX40 agonist ivuxolimab. The sequence came from an adult with an advanced solid tumor such as melanoma, head and neck, liver or kidney cancer. J is TRBJ1-2 and V is TRBV5-6; D possibly corresponds to TRBD1 (6 bases). CDR3 DNA: TGTGCCAGCAGCCGAACGACAGGCGGAGGCTACACCTTC. It is translated as CASSRTTGGGYTF.